Listed below are T cell receptor beta chains from one sample, sequenced in a study of patients and donors after allogeneic stem cell transplantation. TCRdb fed the RT-PCR reads into MiXCR, producing one record per CDR3 protein. Here the sample spans almost 90,000 distinct CDR3 sequences, just under 5% being singletons. Sequenced sample: blood, either unsorted or a sorted T cell fraction (not recorded which). The origin of the receptors is a human donor who was either an allogeneic HSCT recipient or a stem cell or donor lymphocyte infusion donor (not recorded which). It is not recorded whose cells these are; they may come from a transplant donor. The CDR3 runs from the conserved cysteine through the conserved F or W. A D gene is named only where the DNA matches it firmly. Clone size is not always given. Where it is, it says once, few, many or a class for expanded clones.

cdr3_aa: CASSQGGASVTQYF
cdr3_nt: TGTGCCAGCAGCCAAGGGGGGGCTTCGGTCACCCAGTACTTC
v_call: TRBV6-1
clone_size: NA
d_call: NA
j_call: TRBJ2-5

cdr3_aa: CAIRRGAMNTEAFF
cdr3_nt: TGTGCCATCAGGAGGGGGGCGATGAACACTGAAGCTTTCTTT
v_call: TRBV10-3
clone_size: many
d_call: NA
j_call: TRBJ1-1

cdr3_aa: CASSWSYSGLYGYTF
cdr3_nt: TGCGCCAGCAGTTGGTCCTACTCAGGGTTATATGGCTACACCTTC
v_call: TRBV23-1
clone_size: many
d_call: NA
j_call: TRBJ1-2

cdr3_aa: CASSLVRGGEAFF
cdr3_nt: TGTGCCAGCAGCTTGGTCAGGGGGGGTGAAGCTTTCTTT
v_call: TRBV7-2
clone_size: NA
d_call: TRBD1
j_call: TRBJ1-1

cdr3_aa: CASSLVGSTVKYGYTF
cdr3_nt: TGTGCCAGCAGCTTAGTTGGTTCGACAGTAAAGTATGGCTACACCTTC
v_call: TRBV7-8
clone_size: NA
d_call: NA
j_call: TRBJ1-2

cdr3_aa: CASSLRQGANLATNEKLFF
cdr3_nt: TGCGCCAGCAGCCTTAGACAGGGGGCTAATCTCGCAACTAATGAAAAACTGTTTTTT
v_call: TRBV4-1
clone_size: NA
d_call: TRBD1
j_call: TRBJ1-4

cdr3_aa: CASSLRGLADQGETQYF
cdr3_nt: TGCGCCAGCAGCTTGAGGGGACTAGCGGACCAAGGGGAGACCCAGTACTTC
v_call: TRBV5-1
clone_size: many
d_call: TRBD2
j_call: TRBJ2-5

cdr3_aa: CATSPTETGRERGEQFF
cdr3_nt: TGTGCCACCTCCCCCACTGAGACGGGAAGAGAACGGGGTGAGCAGTTCTTC
v_call: TRBV6-4
clone_size: NA
d_call: NA
j_call: TRBJ2-1

cdr3_aa: CSAQGTGKGQYEQYF
cdr3_nt: TGCAGTGCTCAGGGGACAGGAAAGGGACAATACGAGCAGTACTTC
v_call: TRBV20-1
clone_size: many
d_call: TRBD1
j_call: TRBJ2-7

cdr3_aa: CASSPPSQDYEQYF
cdr3_nt: TGTGCCAGCTCACCACCTTCGCAGGACTACGAGCAGTACTTC
v_call: TRBV18
clone_size: NA
d_call: NA
j_call: TRBJ2-7

cdr3_aa: CASSIGSSGRLNEQFF
cdr3_nt: TGTGCCAGTAGTATTGGTTCTAGCGGGAGGCTCAATGAGCAGTTCTTC
v_call: TRBV19
clone_size: NA
d_call: TRBD2
j_call: TRBJ2-1

cdr3_aa: CASSSSGTNQETQYF
cdr3_nt: TGTGCCAGCAGCTCCTCGGGGACTAACCAAGAGACCCAGTACTTC
v_call: TRBV5-5
clone_size: medium-sized
d_call: TRBD2
j_call: TRBJ2-5

cdr3_aa: CASSDTGGAREKLFF
cdr3_nt: TGTGCCAGTAGTGACACAGGAGGGGCTCGTGAAAAACTGTTTTTT
v_call: TRBV19
clone_size: many
d_call: NA
j_call: TRBJ1-4

cdr3_aa: CASSPRGWGRGRTSGANVLTF
cdr3_nt: TGTGCCAGCAGTCCTCGGGGATGGGGGCGAGGACGAACCTCTGGGGCCAACGTCCTGACTTTC
v_call: TRBV28
clone_size: many
d_call: NA
j_call: TRBJ2-6

cdr3_aa: CASSLAGRVTEAFF
cdr3_nt: TGCGCCAGCAGCTTGGCCGGCAGGGTCACTGAAGCTTTCTTT
v_call: TRBV5-1
clone_size: few
d_call: NA
j_call: TRBJ1-1

cdr3_aa: CASSLDGSWGTEAFF
cdr3_nt: TGTGCCAGCAGCTTAGATGGAAGCTGGGGGACTGAAGCTTTCTTT
v_call: TRBV11-2
clone_size: NA
d_call: NA
j_call: TRBJ1-1

cdr3_aa: CASSPGLADEQYF
cdr3_nt: TGCGCCAGCAGCCCGGGACTAGCGGACGAGCAGTACTTC
v_call: TRBV5-1
clone_size: few
d_call: TRBD2
j_call: TRBJ2-7

cdr3_aa: CASSVGTGGRETQYF
cdr3_nt: TGTGCCAGCAGCGTTGGGACAGGGGGAAGAGAGACCCAGTACTTC
v_call: TRBV7-8
clone_size: NA
d_call: TRBD1
j_call: TRBJ2-5

cdr3_aa: CASSQGGRGHNEQFF
cdr3_nt: TGTGCCAGCAGCCAAGGGGGGAGAGGCCACAATGAGCAGTTCTTC
v_call: TRBV3-1
clone_size: many
d_call: NA
j_call: TRBJ2-1

cdr3_aa: CASSEVGREDEQFF
cdr3_nt: TGTGCCAGCAGTGAAGTCGGCAGGGAAGATGAGCAGTTCTTC
v_call: TRBV6-1
clone_size: many
d_call: NA
j_call: TRBJ2-1

cdr3_aa: CASSLDPMTDTQYF
cdr3_nt: TGTGCCAGCAGCTTGGACCCTATGACAGATACGCAGTATTTT
v_call: TRBV5-4
clone_size: NA
d_call: NA
j_call: TRBJ2-3

cdr3_aa: CASNTHWREGSSYNEQFF
cdr3_nt: TGTGCCAGCAATACCCACTGGCGGGAGGGTTCTTCCTACAATGAGCAGTTCTTC
v_call: TRBV7-6
clone_size: many
d_call: TRBD2
j_call: TRBJ2-1

cdr3_aa: CASSPSGTGRRAGYTF
cdr3_nt: TGTGCCAGCAGCCCCTCTGGAACAGGGCGGAGGGCTGGCTACACCTTC
v_call: TRBV19
clone_size: few
d_call: NA
j_call: TRBJ1-2

cdr3_aa: CASSRDSARAAFF
cdr3_nt: TGTGCCAGCAGCCGGGACAGTGCGAGGGCCGCTTTCTTT
v_call: TRBV6-1
clone_size: few
d_call: TRBD1
j_call: TRBJ1-1

cdr3_aa: CASKSGTSGGNEQFF
cdr3_nt: TGCGCCAGCAAGAGCGGGACTAGCGGGGGCAATGAGCAGTTCTTC
v_call: TRBV5-1
clone_size: many
d_call: TRBD2
j_call: TRBJ2-1

cdr3_aa: CAWRGGRGDTGELFF
cdr3_nt: TGTGCCTGGAGGGGCGGGAGAGGGGACACCGGGGAGCTGTTTTTT
v_call: TRBV30
clone_size: many
d_call: TRBD2
j_call: TRBJ2-2

cdr3_aa: CSVKDAYEQYF
cdr3_nt: TGCAGTGTGAAGGATGCCTACGAGCAGTACTTC
v_call: TRBV20-1
clone_size: few
d_call: NA
j_call: TRBJ2-7

cdr3_aa: CSARGLTINAETQYF
cdr3_nt: TGCAGTGCTAGGGGACTCACTATCAATGCGGAGACCCAGTACTTC
v_call: TRBV20-1
clone_size: many
d_call: NA
j_call: TRBJ2-5

cdr3_aa: CASSLFGAGSTDTQYF
cdr3_nt: TGTGCCAGCAGCTTGTTTGGAGCGGGGAGCACAGATACGCAGTATTTT
v_call: TRBV5-6
clone_size: few
d_call: TRBD2
j_call: TRBJ2-3

cdr3_aa: CASSPPRHYNSPLHF
cdr3_nt: TGTGCCAGCTCACCACCGAGACATTATAATTCACCCCTCCACTTT
v_call: TRBV18
clone_size: NA
d_call: NA
j_call: TRBJ1-6

cdr3_aa: CAWNLDRGGQPQHF
cdr3_nt: TGTGCCTGGAACCTCGACAGGGGGGGGCAGCCCCAGCATTTT
v_call: TRBV30
clone_size: many
d_call: TRBD1
j_call: TRBJ1-5

cdr3_aa: CASSPSDRGSDTQYF
cdr3_nt: TGTGCCAGCTCACCAAGCGACAGGGGGTCAGATACGCAGTATTTT
v_call: TRBV18
clone_size: many
d_call: TRBD1
j_call: TRBJ2-3

cdr3_aa: CSATNPGGGTEAFF
cdr3_nt: TGCAGTGCTACCAACCCCGGGGGCGGGACTGAAGCTTTCTTT
v_call: TRBV20-1
clone_size: many
d_call: NA
j_call: TRBJ1-1

cdr3_aa: CSNRGRLLSGYTF
cdr3_nt: TGCAGTAATCGGGGCAGGCTGCTCAGTGGCTACACCTTC
v_call: TRBV20-1
clone_size: few
d_call: NA
j_call: TRBJ1-2

cdr3_aa: CASSGDQTGLTVYEQYF
cdr3_nt: TGTGCCAGCAGTGGCGACCAGACAGGTCTGACGGTCTACGAGCAGTACTTC
v_call: TRBV6-1
clone_size: many
d_call: NA
j_call: TRBJ2-7

cdr3_aa: CASSPNRRNTEAFF
cdr3_nt: TGTGCCAGCAGCCCTAACAGGAGGAACACTGAAGCTTTCTTT
v_call: TRBV3-1
clone_size: NA
d_call: NA
j_call: TRBJ1-1

cdr3_aa: CASSQSGTGGSPFHF
cdr3_nt: TGTGCCAGCAGTCAATCCGGGACAGGGGGTTCACCCTTCCACTTT
v_call: TRBV12-3/TRBV12-4
clone_size: NA
d_call: TRBD1
j_call: TRBJ1-6

cdr3_aa: CASSTGRLANEKLFF
cdr3_nt: TGTGCCAGCAGCACGGGACGCCTCGCCAATGAAAAACTGTTTTTT
v_call: TRBV11-2
clone_size: many
d_call: NA
j_call: TRBJ1-4

cdr3_aa: CASSFTGTGEETQYF
cdr3_nt: TGCGCCAGCAGCTTTACCGGGACAGGGGAAGAGACCCAGTACTTC
v_call: TRBV5-1
clone_size: many
d_call: TRBD1
j_call: TRBJ2-5

cdr3_aa: CASKETSGYNEQFF
cdr3_nt: TGTGCCAGCAAAGAGACTAGCGGATACAATGAGCAGTTCTTC
v_call: TRBV28
clone_size: many
d_call: TRBD2
j_call: TRBJ2-1

cdr3_aa: CASSQDQTGPGANVLTF
cdr3_nt: TGCGCCAGCAGCCAAGATCAAACAGGGCCTGGGGCCAACGTCCTGACTTTC
v_call: TRBV4-1
clone_size: NA
d_call: NA
j_call: TRBJ2-6

cdr3_aa: CSATGQGTEAFF
cdr3_nt: TGCAGTGCTACGGGACAGGGAACTGAAGCTTTCTTT
v_call: TRBV20-1
clone_size: many
d_call: TRBD1
j_call: TRBJ1-1

cdr3_aa: CSARDMGVSGNEQFF
cdr3_nt: TGCAGTGCTAGAGATATGGGTGTTAGCGGGAATGAGCAGTTCTTC
v_call: TRBV20-1
clone_size: many
d_call: TRBD2
j_call: TRBJ2-1

cdr3_aa: CASLTIRGNQPQHF
cdr3_nt: TGTGCCAGCCTTACTATACGCGGCAATCAGCCCCAGCATTTT
v_call: TRBV28
clone_size: NA
d_call: NA
j_call: TRBJ1-5

cdr3_aa: CASSLSGLLGNTEAFF
cdr3_nt: TGTGCCAGCAGCTTAAGTGGTCTCCTGGGGAACACTGAAGCTTTCTTT
v_call: TRBV3-1
clone_size: many
d_call: NA
j_call: TRBJ1-1

cdr3_aa: CATSDHQGYGYTF
cdr3_nt: TGTGCCACCAGTGATCATCAGGGGTATGGCTACACCTTC
v_call: TRBV24-1
clone_size: many
d_call: NA
j_call: TRBJ1-2

cdr3_aa: CSARLEGQEDYSYNEQFF
cdr3_nt: TGCAGTGCTAGATTGGAAGGGCAGGAGGACTACTCCTACAATGAGCAGTTCTTC
v_call: TRBV20-1
clone_size: few
d_call: NA
j_call: TRBJ2-1

cdr3_aa: CASRAGGGWSNQPQHF
cdr3_nt: TGTGCCAGCAGAGCCGGGGGGGGATGGAGCAATCAGCCCCAGCATTTT
v_call: TRBV27
clone_size: many
d_call: NA
j_call: TRBJ1-5

cdr3_aa: CASSQQISYEQYF
cdr3_nt: TGTGCCAGCAGCCAACAGATATCCTACGAGCAGTACTTC
v_call: TRBV14
clone_size: many
d_call: NA
j_call: TRBJ2-7

cdr3_aa: CASRPTSGGSYNEQFF
cdr3_nt: TGCGCCAGCAGGCCGACTAGCGGGGGCTCCTACAATGAGCAGTTCTTC
v_call: TRBV5-1
clone_size: many
d_call: TRBD2
j_call: TRBJ2-1

cdr3_aa: CASRRDGTYGWQYF
cdr3_nt: TGTGCCAGCAGGAGGGACGGAACTTACGGATGGCAGTACTTC
v_call: TRBV2
clone_size: many
d_call: NA
j_call: TRBJ2-7

cdr3_aa: CASSQTTTEETQYF
cdr3_nt: TGCGCCAGCAGCCAAACGACAACAGAAGAGACCCAGTACTTC
v_call: TRBV4-1
clone_size: many
d_call: NA
j_call: TRBJ2-5

cdr3_aa: CASSVGTSGRLPYNEQFF
cdr3_nt: TGTGCCAGCAGCGTAGGGACTAGCGGGCGACTACCCTACAATGAGCAGTTCTTC
v_call: TRBV9
clone_size: NA
d_call: TRBD2
j_call: TRBJ2-1

cdr3_aa: CASSLGQDRTGELFF
cdr3_nt: TGTGCCAGCTCCCTTGGACAGGATAGGACCGGGGAGCTGTTTTTT
v_call: TRBV18
clone_size: NA
d_call: TRBD1
j_call: TRBJ2-2

cdr3_aa: CASSISIGVGGYTF
cdr3_nt: TGTGCCAGTAGTATTTCGATCGGGGTCGGGGGCTACACCTTC
v_call: TRBV19
clone_size: NA
d_call: NA
j_call: TRBJ1-2

cdr3_aa: CASSFPDRGNYGYTF
cdr3_nt: TGTGCCAGCAGTTTCCCGGACAGGGGGAACTATGGCTACACCTTC
v_call: TRBV28
clone_size: many
d_call: TRBD1
j_call: TRBJ1-2

cdr3_aa: CASSKADVIGAYEQYF
cdr3_nt: TGTGCCAGCAGCAAAGCGGACGTTATTGGGGCCTACGAGCAGTACTTC
v_call: TRBV21-1
clone_size: many
d_call: NA
j_call: TRBJ2-7